Sequencing of this T cell receptor (beta chain) was carried out in a study of human thymus T cells. Some clones are missing from TCRdb's copy, which holds only in-frame ones; the method was immunoSEQ multiplex PCR. The profile shows more than 45,000 clones, around 94% of them singletons. Findings and limits, study-wide: Within thymic and blood repertoires, V and J gene usage appeared to be biased.

Regarding this clone: Its target is not known.

The CDR3 runs to 16 residues. Trimming shortened V by 0 bases and J by 5 bases, and 14 bases separated the two germline ends. From germline, CDR1 is SGHDN and CDR2 FVKESK. The clonotype comes from a boy less than two years old with a congenital heart defect but otherwise immunologically healthy. The V gene is TRBV14, the J gene TRBJ1-3; D may be TRBD1 (6 bases). The material sequenced was blood. This CDR3 reads CASSQDQGKGRNTIYF. CDR3 DNA: TGTGCCAGCAGCCAAGATCAGGGGAAAGGGAGAAACACCATATATTTT.